This TCR beta chain is drawn from a study of cytomegalovirus exposure and HLA in healthy donors. From germline, CDR1 is ENHRY and CDR2 SYGVKD. Trimming took off 0 bases at V and 12 bases at J, with 17 bases between the two ends. The CDR3 is 14 amino acids. PCR amplification relied on 60 Vbeta primers (plus 13 Jbeta primers). Using immunoSEQ multiplex PCR, the repertoire was profiled, and TCRdb retains in-frame clones only, with some absent. The table has under 150,000 clones, roughly 77% seen once; the top ten hold around 6.4%. The sample holds one count of this clone. The receptor's source is a middle-aged woman in good health and CMV-seropositive. The sequenced sample consisted of PBMCs. J is TRBJ1-2 and V is TRBV10-3, with D unclear. In DNA form, the CDR3 reads TGTGCCATCAGTGAGTCGATGTACGGTGCGAGCCACACCTTC. This encodes CAISESMYGASHTF.